A single sample is the source of the 12 T cell receptor beta chains below, sequenced in a study. TCRdb independently ran MiXCR on the 5' RACE reads; one entry per CDR3 protein. The sample records about 40,000 distinct CDR3 sequences, around 18% being singletons. Input material: naive CD4+ T cells sorted from a lymph node. Sample subset: naive CD4+ T cells, CD4+CD45RA+CD25-. These receptors all stem from a female donor with breast cancer.

On this clonotype: This clone may be a read error of a much larger clone one base away. The conserved phenylalanine or tryptophan is not found at the CDR3 terminus, so this likely reflects a read error. The chain uses TRBV30 and TRBJ2-7; weak D call: TRBD1 (6 bases). This CDR3 is 11 amino acids long. The V gene lost 2 bases and the J gene lost 9 bases, with 11 bases spanning the gap. Germline lookup yields CDR1 GTSNPN and CDR2 SVGIG (reference sequence). The CDR3 DNA follows: TGTGCCTGGAGTAGGGGGTGGAGGCAGTACTAC. This translates into CAWSRGWRQYY.

The V call is TRBV2, the J call TRBJ2-6; 8 bases match TRBD2. The germline V gene encodes CDR1 SNHLY and CDR2 FYNNEI. Losses at the gene ends were 7 bases for V and 1 base for J; bases not matched to a gene: 3. The CDR3 consists of 15 residues. In DNA form, the CDR3 reads TGTGCCAGCAAGTTAGCGGGGTCTGGGGCCAACGTCCTGACTTTC. Amino acids: CASKLAGSGANVLTF.

This clonotype was seen just once. Possible read error: a much larger clone is one base away. V is TRBV7-6 and J is TRBJ2-7; D remains ambiguous. The CDR3 loop spans 13 amino acids. Germline V gene data show CDR1 as SGHVS and CDR2 as FNYEAQ. In DNA, the CDR3 is TGTGCCAGCAGCTCCCCATATATCTACGAGCAGCACTTC. Protein sequence: CASSSPYIYEQHF.

Of note for this clonotype: Without the conserved terminal phenylalanine or tryptophan, this CDR3 likely stems from a read error. The rearrangement uses TRBV4-3 and TRBJ1-5; TRBD1 agrees at 11 bases. The CDR3 contains 18 residues. CDR1 and CDR2 from the germline V gene are LGHNA and YSLEER. After removal of 0 bases from V and 4 bases from J, the junction contained 8 bases not matched to a gene. Here the CDR3 reads CASSQEKRDRGSNQPQHS. Here the CDR3 DNA reads TGCGCCAGCAGCCAAGAAAAAAGGGACAGGGGGAGTAATCAGCCCCAGCATTCT.

By its share, this clonotype is medium-sized. The chain is built from TRBV29-1 and TRBJ1-1; D perhaps matches TRBD1 (6 bases). Trimming removed 5 bases from V and 5 bases from J, with 12 bases in between. The CDR3 sequence is 12 residues long. In germline, CDR1 is SQVTM, CDR2 ANQGSEA. The CDR3 reads CSVFGGATEAFF. The DNA for the CDR3 is TGCAGCGTTTTTGGGGGCGCGACTGAAGCTTTCTTT.

Worth noting for this clonotype: Germline and junction disagree at one end, which may indicate a read error. This rearrangement joins TRBV7-9 to TRBJ2-2; maybe TRBD2 (5 bases). The CDR3 totals 13 residues. Per germline, CDR1 SEHNR and CDR2 FQNEAQ (reference sequence). In DNA form, the CDR3 reads TGTGCCAGCAGCCGGCTCGAGACCGGGGAGCTGGTTTTT. It is translated as CASSRLETGELVF. The full variable domain, with the rest looked up from reference TRBV7-9 and TRBJ2-2, is DTGVSQNPRHKITKRGQNVTFRCDPISEHNRLYWYRQTLGQGPEFLTYFQNEAQLEKSRLLSDRFSAERPKGSFSTLEIQRTEQGDSAMYLCASSRLETGELVFGEGSRLTVL.

This clonotype was seen a handful of times. The rearrangement joins TRBV11-2 to TRBJ2-5; D may correspond to TRBD1 or TRBD2 (5 bases each). This CDR3 region has 14 residues. Trimming removed 6 bases from V and 4 bases from J, with 15 bases in between. The germline V gene has CDR1 SGHAT and CDR2 FQNNGV. The CDR3 DNA reads as TGTGCCAGCAGTTCCGGGACCTACCCAGAGACCCAGTACTTC. Amino acid sequence: CASSSGTYPETQYF.

This clonotype occurred many times. The rearrangement uses TRBV5-1 and TRBJ2-3; the match to TRBD2 covers 7 bases. The V segment lost 4 bases and the J segment 1 base; nucleotides outside the gene matches: 6. Germline CDR1 SGHRS, CDR2 YFSETQ. This CDR3 region has 15 residues. CDR3 in amino acids: CASSPSTSGTDTQYF. The CDR3 coding sequence is TGCGCCAGCAGCCCCAGTACTAGCGGCACAGATACGCAGTATTTT. Complete variable domain (other parts from reference TRBV5-1 and TRBJ2-3): KAGVTQTPRYLIKTRGQQVTLSCSPISGHRSVSWYQQTPGQGLQFLFEYFSETQRNKGNFPGRFSGRQFSNSRSEMNVSTLELGDSALYLCASSPSTSGTDTQYFGPGTRLTVL.

Note on this clonotype: The germline gene is not matched at one end of the junction; a read error may be the cause. This chain links TRBV5-1 with TRBJ1-1; D call uncertain. The CDR3 length is 17 residues. Germline CDR1 and CDR2: SGHRS and YFSETQ. In DNA, the CDR3 is TGCGCCAGCGGCTTCCAACCGGAAGGAGGGAGGGACACTGAAGCTTTCTTT. Amino acids: CASGFQPEGGRDTEAFF.

This clonotype was counted at least ten times. The chain employs TRBV20-1 and TRBJ1-5; D unresolved. The V end lost 0 bases, the J end lost 11 bases, and 11 bases lay between the germline ends. Germline lookup yields CDR1 DFQATT and CDR2 SNEGSKA (reference sequence). This CDR3 is built from 12 residues. CDR3 sequence (DNA): TGCAGTGCTAGAGAAGGTGGTAGGTCCCAGCATTTT. Protein: CSAREGGRSQHF.

About this clonotype itself: A much larger clone differs by one base, so this may be a read error. The J gene is TRBJ2-2, the V gene TRBV29-1; possible D gene TRBD2, 6 bases. This CDR3 contains 14 residues. Germline V CDR1 and CDR2: SQVTM, ANQGSEA. The CDR3: CSVEDVGRRGELLF. CDR3 coding DNA: TGCAGCGTTGAAGATGTTGGAAGGCGCGGGGAGCTGCTTTTT.

This clonotype was seen only a few times. The CDR3 DNA reads as TGCGCCAGCCAGGAGGTTGGTGGGTTCTGGTACGAGCAGTACTTC. Translated: CASQEVGGFWYEQYF. V usage is TRBV5-1 and J usage is TRBJ2-7; D may be TRBD2 (5 bases). This CDR3 is built from 15 residues. Trimming shortened V by 7 bases and J by 4 bases, and 21 bases separated the two germline ends. CDR1 SGHRS and CDR2 YFSETQ come from the germline V gene.